Listed below are T cell receptor beta chains from one sample, sequenced in a study of patients and donors after allogeneic stem cell transplantation. TCRdb re-analysed the RT-PCR reads in MiXCR, keeping a single row per CDR3 protein. The repertoire holds about 200,000 distinct CDR3 sequences, 41% seen once, with less than 40% in the top ten. Sequencing was carried out using blood, either unsorted or a sorted T cell fraction (not recorded which). The receptors come from a human donor who was either an allogeneic HSCT recipient or a stem cell or donor lymphocyte infusion donor (not recorded which). It is not recorded whose cells these are; they may come from a transplant donor. Each CDR3 is given with its conserved first and last residue. Each record gives: D gene, clone size, J gene, V gene, CDR3 protein, CDR3 DNA. The D gene is left open where the match is weak. Clone size is shown for a subset of rows, as once, few, many or a class of expanded clone.

>TRBD1|few|TRBJ1-5|TRBV6-2/TRBV6-3
CASSGQVHNQPQHF
TGTGCCAGCAGTGGACAGGTACATAATCAGCCCCAGCATTTT
>TRBD1|few|TRBJ1-5|TRBV28
CASSLWAGTGEQPQHF
TGTGCCAGCAGTTTATGGGCGGGGACAGGGGAACAGCCCCAGCATTTT
>.|.|TRBJ2-2|TRBV28
CASGAHTGELFF
TGTGCCAGCGGAGCCCACACCGGGGAGCTGTTTTTT
>.|few|TRBJ2-3|TRBV4-3
CASSLGGGGVDTQYF
TGCGCCAGCAGTCTTGGCGGAGGAGGGGTAGATACGCAGTATTTT
>TRBD1|.|TRBJ2-1|TRBV28
CASNDQGQGRGNEQFF
TGTGCCAGCAACGACCAGGGACAGGGAAGGGGCAATGAGCAGTTCTTC
>TRBD1|few|TRBJ1-1|TRBV7-9
CASSNRGEMAEAFF
TGTGCCAGCAGCAACAGGGGTGAGATGGCTGAAGCTTTCTTT
>.|many|TRBJ1-2|TRBV7-2
CASSLEAANYGYTF
TGTGCCAGCAGCTTAGAGGCAGCTAACTATGGCTACACCTTC
>.|few|TRBJ1-1|TRBV21-1
CASTPGNGEAFF
TGTGCCAGCACCCCCGGGAACGGTGAAGCTTTCTTT
>.|.|TRBJ2-1|TRBV5-1
CASSPGLNNEQFF
TGCGCCAGCAGCCCTGGACTTAACAATGAGCAGTTCTTC
>.|once|TRBJ2-7|TRBV15
CATSGGIAKEQYF
TGTGCCACCAGCGGAGGGATAGCCAAGGAGCAGTACTTC
>.|.|TRBJ2-7|TRBV20-1
CSASRQITYEQYF
TGCAGTGCTTCCCGACAGATCACCTACGAGCAGTACTTC
>TRBD2|few|TRBJ2-1|TRBV27
CASSLWAGVFNEQFF
TGTGCCAGCAGTTTATGGGCGGGAGTGTTTAATGAGCAGTTCTTC
>.|.|TRBJ1-3|TRBV6-1
CASSEQDGVGNTIYF
TGTGCCAGCAGTGAACAGGACGGAGTCGGAAACACCATATATTTT
>.|.|TRBJ2-2|TRBV6-5
CASSYPGAGELFF
TGTGCCAGCAGTTACCCGGGGGCCGGGGAGCTGTTTTTT
>.|.|TRBJ1-2|TRBV7-6
CASSFSRGLNYTF
TGTGCCAGCAGCTTCTCCAGGGGCTTGAACTACACCTTC
>.|.|TRBJ1-2|TRBV28
CASSSGDNGYTF
TGTGCCAGCAGTTCAGGGGATAATGGCTACACCTTC
>.|few|TRBJ1-1|TRBV12-3/TRBV12-4
CASSLGHGNTEAFF
TGTGCCAGCAGTTTAGGGCACGGGAACACTGAAGCTTTCTTT
>.|.|TRBJ1-2|TRBV15
CATSRDRTGTNYGYTF
TGTGCCACCAGCAGAGACCGAACCGGGACCAACTATGGCTACACCTTC
>.|.|TRBJ2-1|TRBV12-3/TRBV12-4
CASSGRTYNEQFF
TGTGCCAGCAGTGGCCGGACCTACAATGAGCAGTTCTTC
>.|few|TRBJ1-2|TRBV4-1
CASSREREGRHYTF
TGCGCCAGCAGCCGGGAACGGGAAGGGCGGCACTACACCTTC
>TRBD2|.|TRBJ2-1|TRBV2
CASSGTSGTYEQFF
TGTGCCAGCAGTGGGACTAGCGGGACATATGAGCAGTTCTTC
>.|few|TRBJ1-4|TRBV9
CASSVGPKGSLFF
TGTGCCAGCAGCGTCGGCCCTAAAGGGTCCCTGTTTTTT
>.|.|TRBJ2-5|TRBV21-1
CASSKSGRNQETQYF
TGTGCCAGCAGCAAATCGGGGCGGAATCAAGAGACCCAGTACTTC
>.|few|TRBJ2-1|TRBV5-1
CASTDGGENEQFF
TGCGCCAGCACTGACGGTGGCGAAAATGAGCAGTTCTTC
>.|.|TRBJ2-3|TRBV4-3
CASSPRSGALTDTQYF
TGCGCCAGCAGCCCACGGAGTGGGGCCCTCACAGATACGCAGTATTTT
>.|many|TRBJ1-5|TRBV18
CASSPRSNQPQHF
TGTGCCAGCTCACCAAGGAGCAATCAGCCCCAGCATTTT
>.|.|TRBJ1-1|TRBV30
CAWSVRRENTEAFF
TGTGCCTGGAGTGTAAGGAGGGAAAACACTGAAGCTTTCTTT
>.|.|TRBJ2-3|TRBV28
CASSAGRVEADTQYF
TGTGCCAGCAGTGCCGGAAGAGTAGAGGCAGATACGCAGTATTTT
>TRBD2|.|TRBJ2-1|TRBV2
CASFSTSGLYNEQFF
TGTGCCAGCTTCTCGACTAGCGGGTTATACAATGAGCAGTTCTTC
>.|few|TRBJ1-2|TRBV11-2
CASSLEALHYGYTF
TGTGCCAGCAGCTTAGAGGCCCTTCACTATGGCTACACCTTC
>.|.|TRBJ2-1|TRBV6-4
CASSEEGADPSNEQFF
TGTGCCAGCAGTGAGGAGGGGGCAGATCCCTCCAATGAGCAGTTCTTC
>.|.|TRBJ2-1|TRBV28
CASNLGDEQFF
TGTGCCAGCAATTTGGGCGATGAGCAGTTCTTC
>.|.|TRBJ2-2|TRBV5-1
CASSLVRSNTGELFF
TGCGCCAGCAGCTTGGTTCGGAGTAACACCGGGGAGCTGTTTTTT
>TRBD2|.|TRBJ2-1|TRBV19
CASSITSGRTNITLNNEQFF
TGTGCCAGTAGTATAACTAGCGGGAGGACAAATATAACCCTTAACAATGAGCAGTTCTTC
>.|few|TRBJ2-5|TRBV7-9
CASSLDRTSQETQYF
TGTGCCAGCAGCTTAGATCGGACCTCGCAAGAGACCCAGTACTTC
>TRBD1|.|TRBJ1-5|TRBV4-2
CASSQDHRGSNQPQHF
TGTGCCAGCAGCCAAGATCACAGGGGGTCAAATCAGCCCCAGCATTTT
>.|.|TRBJ2-7|TRBV9
CASSVATTSYEQYF
TGTGCCAGCAGCGTAGCGACCACCTCCTACGAGCAGTACTTC
>.|.|TRBJ1-5|TRBV27
CASSLGAGVQPQHF
TGTGCCAGCAGTTTAGGGGCAGGGGTACAGCCCCAGCATTTT
>.|.|TRBJ2-1|TRBV15
CATGGRTNEQFF
TGTGCCACCGGGGGCAGAACCAATGAGCAGTTCTTC
>.|few|TRBJ1-2|TRBV20-1
CSARASGWGYTF
TGCAGTGCTAGGGCCTCAGGGTGGGGCTACACCTTC
>.|few|TRBJ1-1|TRBV6-5
CASSYLEGSEAFF
TGTGCCAGCAGTTACCTTGAGGGTTCTGAAGCTTTCTTT
>.|.|TRBJ1-4|TRBV15
CATGYTNEKLFF
TGTGCCACTGGATATACGAATGAAAAACTGTTTTTT
>.|.|TRBJ2-2|TRBV6-5
CASSYSIGGGQNTGELFF
TGTGCCAGCAGTTACTCGATTGGTGGCGGTCAGAACACCGGGGAGCTGTTTTTT
>TRBD2|medium-sized|TRBJ2-7|TRBV12-3/TRBV12-4
CASSSPRGGIGLAVAEQYF
TGTGCCAGCAGTTCGCCCCGGGGGGGTATAGGACTAGCCGTGGCCGAGCAGTACTTC
>TRBD2|.|TRBJ2-7|TRBV27
CASSLSLAGTDEQYF
TGTGCCAGCAGTTTATCCCTAGCGGGAACGGATGAGCAGTACTTC
>TRBD2|few|TRBJ2-7|TRBV11-1
CASSPPGLSYEQYF
TGTGCCAGCAGCCCGCCGGGACTATCCTACGAGCAGTACTTC
>.|few|TRBJ2-3|TRBV7-2
CASSFSRTDTQYF
TGTGCCAGCAGCTTTTCCCGCACAGATACGCAGTATTTT
>.|.|TRBJ2-1|TRBV4-3
CASSPNPASFSHNEQFF
TGCGCCAGCAGCCCCAATCCGGCCAGTTTTTCTCACAATGAGCAGTTCTTC
>.|few|TRBJ1-1|TRBV12-3/TRBV12-4
CASSEFRGNTEAFF
TGTGCCAGCAGTGAATTCAGGGGTAACACTGAAGCTTTCTTT
>.|.|TRBJ1-1|TRBV29-1
CSALPSPAYTEAFF
TGCAGCGCCCTCCCATCCCCAGCTTACACTGAAGCTTTCTTT
>TRBD2|.|TRBJ2-3|TRBV9
CASSEAPGREYTDTQYF
TGTGCCAGCAGCGAGGCCCCCGGGCGGGAGTACACAGATACGCAGTATTTT
>TRBD2|.|TRBJ2-1|TRBV4-3
CASSSRDSGRAAEQFF
TGCGCCAGCAGCTCACGAGACAGTGGGAGGGCCGCTGAGCAGTTCTTC
>TRBD2|.|TRBJ2-1|TRBV4-1
CASSQLGLAGSPNEQFF
TGCGCCAGCAGCCAACTCGGACTAGCGGGATCTCCGAATGAGCAGTTCTTC